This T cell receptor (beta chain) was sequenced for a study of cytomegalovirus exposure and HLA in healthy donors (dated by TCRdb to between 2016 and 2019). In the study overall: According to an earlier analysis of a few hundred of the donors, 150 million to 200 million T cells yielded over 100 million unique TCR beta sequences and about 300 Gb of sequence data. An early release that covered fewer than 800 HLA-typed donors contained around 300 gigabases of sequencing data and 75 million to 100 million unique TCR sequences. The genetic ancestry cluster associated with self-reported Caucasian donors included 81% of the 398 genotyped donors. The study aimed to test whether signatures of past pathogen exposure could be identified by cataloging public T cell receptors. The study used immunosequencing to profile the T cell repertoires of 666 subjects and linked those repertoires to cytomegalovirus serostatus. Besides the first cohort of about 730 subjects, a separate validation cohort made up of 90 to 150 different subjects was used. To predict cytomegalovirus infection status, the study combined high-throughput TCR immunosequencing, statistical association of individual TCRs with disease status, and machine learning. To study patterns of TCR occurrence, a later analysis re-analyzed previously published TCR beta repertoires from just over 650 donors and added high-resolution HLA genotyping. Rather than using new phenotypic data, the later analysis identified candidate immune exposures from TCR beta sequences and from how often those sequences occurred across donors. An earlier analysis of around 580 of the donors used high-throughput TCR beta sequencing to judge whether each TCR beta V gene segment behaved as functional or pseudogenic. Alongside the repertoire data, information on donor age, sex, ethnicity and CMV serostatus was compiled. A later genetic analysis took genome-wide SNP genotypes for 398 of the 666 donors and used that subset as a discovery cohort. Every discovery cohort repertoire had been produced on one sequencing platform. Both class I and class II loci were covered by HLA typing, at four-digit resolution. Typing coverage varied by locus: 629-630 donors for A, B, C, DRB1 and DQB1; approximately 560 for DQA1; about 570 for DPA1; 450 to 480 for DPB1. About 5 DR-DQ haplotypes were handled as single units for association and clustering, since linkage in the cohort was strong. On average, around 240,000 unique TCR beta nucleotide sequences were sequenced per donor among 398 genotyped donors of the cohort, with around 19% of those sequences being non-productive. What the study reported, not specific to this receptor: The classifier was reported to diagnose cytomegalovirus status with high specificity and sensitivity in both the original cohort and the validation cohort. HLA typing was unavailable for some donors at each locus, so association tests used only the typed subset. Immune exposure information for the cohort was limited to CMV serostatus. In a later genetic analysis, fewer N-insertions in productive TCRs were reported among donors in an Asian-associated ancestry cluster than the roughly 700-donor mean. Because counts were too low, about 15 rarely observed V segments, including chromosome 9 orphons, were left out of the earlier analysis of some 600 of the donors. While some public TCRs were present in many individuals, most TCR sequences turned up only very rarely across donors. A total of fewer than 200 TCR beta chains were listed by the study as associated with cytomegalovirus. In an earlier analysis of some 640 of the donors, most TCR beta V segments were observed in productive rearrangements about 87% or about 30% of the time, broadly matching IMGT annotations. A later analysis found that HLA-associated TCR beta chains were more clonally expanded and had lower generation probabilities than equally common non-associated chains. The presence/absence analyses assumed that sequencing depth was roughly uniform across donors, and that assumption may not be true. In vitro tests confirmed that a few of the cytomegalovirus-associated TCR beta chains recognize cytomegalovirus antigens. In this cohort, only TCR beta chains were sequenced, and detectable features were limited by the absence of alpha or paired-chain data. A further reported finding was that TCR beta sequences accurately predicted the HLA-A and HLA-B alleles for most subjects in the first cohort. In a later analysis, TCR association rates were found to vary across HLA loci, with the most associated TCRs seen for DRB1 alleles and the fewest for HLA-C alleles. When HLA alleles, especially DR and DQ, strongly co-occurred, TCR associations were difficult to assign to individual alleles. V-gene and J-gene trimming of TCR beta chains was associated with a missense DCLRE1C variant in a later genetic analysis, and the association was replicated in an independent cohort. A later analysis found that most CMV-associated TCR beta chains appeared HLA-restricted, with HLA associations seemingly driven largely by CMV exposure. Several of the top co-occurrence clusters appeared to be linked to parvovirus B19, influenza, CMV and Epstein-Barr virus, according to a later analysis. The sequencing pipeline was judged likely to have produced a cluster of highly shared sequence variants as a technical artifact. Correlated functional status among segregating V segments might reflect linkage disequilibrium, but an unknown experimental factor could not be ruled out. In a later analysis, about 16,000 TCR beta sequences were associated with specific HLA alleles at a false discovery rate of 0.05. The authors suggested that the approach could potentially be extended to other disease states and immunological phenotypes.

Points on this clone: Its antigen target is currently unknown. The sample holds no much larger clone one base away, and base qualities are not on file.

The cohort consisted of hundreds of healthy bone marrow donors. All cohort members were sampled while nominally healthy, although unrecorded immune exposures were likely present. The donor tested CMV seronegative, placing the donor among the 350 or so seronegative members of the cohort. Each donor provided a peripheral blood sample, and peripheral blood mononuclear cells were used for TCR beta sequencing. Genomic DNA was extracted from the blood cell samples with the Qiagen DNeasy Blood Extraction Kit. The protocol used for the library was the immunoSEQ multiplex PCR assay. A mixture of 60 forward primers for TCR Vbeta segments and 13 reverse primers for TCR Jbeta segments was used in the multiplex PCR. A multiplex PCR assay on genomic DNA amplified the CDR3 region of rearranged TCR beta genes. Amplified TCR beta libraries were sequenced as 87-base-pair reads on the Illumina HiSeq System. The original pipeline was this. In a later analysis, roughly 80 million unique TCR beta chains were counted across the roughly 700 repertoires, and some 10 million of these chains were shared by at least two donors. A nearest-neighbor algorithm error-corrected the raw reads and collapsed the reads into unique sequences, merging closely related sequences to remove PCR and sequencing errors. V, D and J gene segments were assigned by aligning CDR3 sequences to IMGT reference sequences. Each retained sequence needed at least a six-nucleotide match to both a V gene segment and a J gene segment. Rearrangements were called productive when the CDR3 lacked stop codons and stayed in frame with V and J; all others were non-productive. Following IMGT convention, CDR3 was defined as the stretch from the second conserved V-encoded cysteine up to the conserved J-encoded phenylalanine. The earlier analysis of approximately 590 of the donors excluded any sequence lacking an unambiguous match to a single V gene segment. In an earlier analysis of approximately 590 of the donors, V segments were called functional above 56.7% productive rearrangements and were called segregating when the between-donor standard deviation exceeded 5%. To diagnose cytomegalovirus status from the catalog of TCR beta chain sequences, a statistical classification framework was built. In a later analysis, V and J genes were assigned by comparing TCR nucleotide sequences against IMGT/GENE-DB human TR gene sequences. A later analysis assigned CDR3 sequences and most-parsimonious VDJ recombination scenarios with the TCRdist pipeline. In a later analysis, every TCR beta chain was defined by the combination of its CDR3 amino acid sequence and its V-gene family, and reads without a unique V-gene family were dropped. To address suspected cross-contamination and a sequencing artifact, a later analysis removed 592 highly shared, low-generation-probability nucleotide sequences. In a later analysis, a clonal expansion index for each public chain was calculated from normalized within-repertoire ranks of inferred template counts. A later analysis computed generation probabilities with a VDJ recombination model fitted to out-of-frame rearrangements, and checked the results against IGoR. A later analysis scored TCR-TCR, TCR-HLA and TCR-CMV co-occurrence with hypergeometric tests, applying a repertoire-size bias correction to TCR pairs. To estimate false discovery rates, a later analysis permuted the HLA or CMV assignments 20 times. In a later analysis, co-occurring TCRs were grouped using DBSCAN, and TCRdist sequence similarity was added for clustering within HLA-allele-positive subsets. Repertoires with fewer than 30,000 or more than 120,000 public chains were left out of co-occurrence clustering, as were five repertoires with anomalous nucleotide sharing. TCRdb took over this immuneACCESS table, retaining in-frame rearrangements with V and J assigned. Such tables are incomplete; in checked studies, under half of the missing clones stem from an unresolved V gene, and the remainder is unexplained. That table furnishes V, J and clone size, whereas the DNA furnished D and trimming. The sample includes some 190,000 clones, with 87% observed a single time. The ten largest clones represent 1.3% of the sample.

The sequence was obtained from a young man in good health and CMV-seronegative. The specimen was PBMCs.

For the CDR3, the sequence is CASSEPTRETQYF. DNA sequence: TGTGCCAGCAGTGAACCGACTCGAGAGACCCAGTACTTC. The chain links TRBV11-2 with TRBJ2-5; the D gene is unclear. The germline V gene encodes CDR1 SGHAT and CDR2 FQNNGV. V loses 6 bases, J loses 4 bases, and the germline ends lie 12 bases apart. Measured from the cysteine to the phenylalanine, the CDR3 is 13 residues long. The retained sequence is limited to the CDR3, 39 bases, with the frame set at the first base.